This is a list of T cell receptor beta chains from one sample in a study of cytomegalovirus exposure and HLA in healthy donors. Clones were sequenced by immunoSEQ multiplex PCR, and TCRdb holds only the in-frame ones, with some missing. The data contain approximately 260,000 clones, 75% to 90% of them seen just once; the ten biggest clones take up 1% to 1.5%. Material: PBMCs. These receptors all stem from a woman aged 25 to 39 in good health and CMV-seropositive. Each CDR3 is given with its conserved first and last residue. The D gene is left open where the match is weak. Clone size is not always given. Where it is, it says once, few, many or a class for expanded clones.

clone_size: few; j_call: TRBJ2-1; v_call: TRBV25-1; d_call: TRBD1; cdr3_aa: CASSVRQGYFYNEQFF; cdr3_nt: TGTGCCAGCAGTGTACGACAGGGATATTTCTACAATGAGCAGTTCTTC
clone_size: NA; j_call: TRBJ2-7; v_call: TRBV27; d_call: TRBD2; cdr3_aa: CASSASGTSNYEQYF; cdr3_nt: TGTGCCAGCAGTGCCTCCGGGACTAGCAACTACGAGCAGTACTTC
clone_size: NA; j_call: TRBJ1-3; v_call: TRBV29-1; d_call: NA; cdr3_aa: CSVSSDMTGNTIYF; cdr3_nt: TGCAGCGTCTCTTCTGACATGACCGGAAACACCATATATTTT
clone_size: NA; j_call: TRBJ2-2; v_call: TRBV10-3; d_call: TRBD1; cdr3_aa: CAISADRATGELFF; cdr3_nt: TGTGCCATCAGTGCGGACAGGGCTACCGGGGAGCTGTTTTTT
clone_size: NA; j_call: TRBJ1-1; v_call: TRBV7-6; d_call: NA; cdr3_aa: CASSLLVGETNTEAFF; cdr3_nt: TGTGCCAGCAGCTTATTGGTTGGAGAAACGAACACTGAAGCTTTCTTT
clone_size: NA; j_call: TRBJ1-5; v_call: TRBV30; d_call: TRBD1; cdr3_aa: CAWAKGASNQPQHF; cdr3_nt: TGTGCCTGGGCTAAGGGGGCTAGCAATCAGCCCCAGCATTTT
clone_size: NA; j_call: TRBJ1-4; v_call: TRBV15; d_call: NA; cdr3_aa: CATSRVSNEKLFF; cdr3_nt: TGTGCCACCAGCAGAGTCAGTAATGAAAAACTGTTTTTT
clone_size: NA; j_call: TRBJ2-1; v_call: TRBV7-6; d_call: NA; cdr3_aa: CASSLRVNEQFF; cdr3_nt: TGTGCCAGCAGCCTCAGGGTAAATGAGCAGTTCTTC
clone_size: NA; j_call: TRBJ1-2; v_call: TRBV6-4; d_call: NA; cdr3_aa: CASSPVGGANEGYTF; cdr3_nt: TGTGCCAGCAGTCCGGTTGGGGGGGCGAATGAGGGCTACACCTTC
clone_size: NA; j_call: TRBJ2-7; v_call: TRBV6-1; d_call: TRBD2; cdr3_aa: CASSETGLAGVYEQYF; cdr3_nt: TGTGCCAGCAGTGAAACAGGACTAGCGGGGGTCTACGAGCAGTACTTC
clone_size: NA; j_call: TRBJ2-2; v_call: TRBV7-2; d_call: NA; cdr3_aa: CASSSFPGNTGELFF; cdr3_nt: TGTGCCAGCAGCTCATTCCCAGGGAACACCGGGGAGCTGTTTTTT
clone_size: NA; j_call: TRBJ2-1; v_call: TRBV10-3; d_call: TRBD2; cdr3_aa: CAISEGLAGVRNEQFF; cdr3_nt: TGTGCCATCAGTGAGGGACTAGCGGGAGTAAGGAATGAGCAGTTCTTC
clone_size: NA; j_call: TRBJ1-5; v_call: TRBV5-1; d_call: NA; cdr3_aa: CASSLTGDENQPQHF; cdr3_nt: TGCGCCAGCAGCTTAACCGGGGATGAAAATCAGCCCCAGCATTTT
clone_size: NA; j_call: TRBJ2-7; v_call: TRBV7-2; d_call: NA; cdr3_aa: CASSLRGPGSYEQYF; cdr3_nt: TGTGCCAGCAGCCTAAGAGGGCCCGGCTCCTACGAGCAGTACTTC
clone_size: NA; j_call: TRBJ2-3; v_call: TRBV5-1; d_call: NA; cdr3_aa: CASSLVRDTDTQYF; cdr3_nt: TGCGCCAGCAGCTTGGTCCGGGACACAGATACGCAGTATTTT
clone_size: NA; j_call: TRBJ2-1; v_call: TRBV7-3; d_call: NA; cdr3_aa: CASSLNLRSSAYNEQFF; cdr3_nt: TGTGCCAGCAGCTTAAACCTTAGGAGTAGCGCCTACAATGAGCAGTTCTTC
clone_size: once; j_call: TRBJ2-1; v_call: TRBV7-2; d_call: NA; cdr3_aa: CASSLDRGGGNEQFF; cdr3_nt: TGTGCCAGCAGCTTAGACAGGGGAGGTGGCAATGAGCAGTTCTTC
clone_size: NA; j_call: TRBJ2-1; v_call: TRBV6-1; d_call: TRBD2; cdr3_aa: CASSERTSGSFNEQFF; cdr3_nt: TGTGCCAGCAGTGAAAGAACTAGCGGGAGTTTTAATGAGCAGTTCTTC
clone_size: NA; j_call: TRBJ1-1; v_call: TRBV15; d_call: NA; cdr3_aa: CATSRPGIWATEAFF; cdr3_nt: TGTGCCACCAGCAGACCCGGGATCTGGGCCACTGAAGCTTTCTTT
clone_size: NA; j_call: TRBJ1-1; v_call: TRBV6-6; d_call: TRBD1; cdr3_aa: CACRGRGTEAFF; cdr3_nt: TGTGCCTGCAGGGGGCGAGGCACTGAAGCTTTCTTT
clone_size: NA; j_call: TRBJ2-1; v_call: TRBV6-5; d_call: TRBD2; cdr3_aa: CASSYSPGGGNEQFF; cdr3_nt: TGTGCCAGCAGTTACTCGCCGGGAGGAGGCAATGAGCAGTTCTTC
clone_size: NA; j_call: TRBJ1-4; v_call: TRBV27; d_call: NA; cdr3_aa: CASSRLTGLGEKLFF; cdr3_nt: TGTGCCAGCAGTCGACTAACAGGGCTGGGTGAAAAACTGTTTTTT
clone_size: NA; j_call: TRBJ2-5; v_call: TRBV2; d_call: NA; cdr3_aa: CASSISVETQYF; cdr3_nt: TGTGCCAGCAGTATTTCGGTGGAGACCCAGTACTTC
clone_size: NA; j_call: TRBJ2-2; v_call: TRBV18; d_call: NA; cdr3_aa: CASSPLRTVSELFF; cdr3_nt: TGTGCCAGCTCACCTCTCCGAACAGTTTCAGAGCTGTTTTTT
clone_size: NA; j_call: TRBJ2-7; v_call: TRBV5-1; d_call: NA; cdr3_aa: CASSLGGSSYEQYF; cdr3_nt: TGCGCCAGCAGTCTCGGGGGAAGCTCCTACGAGCAGTACTTC
clone_size: once; j_call: TRBJ2-7; v_call: TRBV5-1; d_call: NA; cdr3_aa: CASSLKTGRTGYEQYF; cdr3_nt: TGCGCCAGCAGCTTGAAAACAGGTCGTACGGGCTACGAGCAGTACTTC
clone_size: NA; j_call: TRBJ2-1; v_call: TRBV20-1; d_call: NA; cdr3_aa: CSARDPLEQFF; cdr3_nt: TGCAGTGCTAGAGATCCCCTTGAGCAGTTCTTC
clone_size: NA; j_call: TRBJ2-3; v_call: TRBV30; d_call: NA; cdr3_aa: CAWSVGYENTDTQYF; cdr3_nt: TGTGCCTGGAGTGTCGGTTATGAAAACACAGATACGCAGTATTTT
clone_size: once; j_call: TRBJ2-7; v_call: TRBV9; d_call: NA; cdr3_aa: CASSVGSGQGSYEQYF; cdr3_nt: NA